These 21 T cell receptor beta chains were all obtained from the same sample, sequenced in a study of T-cell reconstitution after alpha-beta-depleted transplantation in children. Molecular barcoding with unique molecular identifiers was used for the TCRbeta library. TCRdb redid the calling of the PCR reads with MiXCR, one entry per CDR3 protein. This sample has about 870,000 distinct CDR3 sequences; 16% occur once, and the top ten carry about 5%. This sample comprised PBMCs, mostly from graft donor cells, obtained 360 days after TCRalphabeta/CD19-depleted stem cell transplant. The source of these receptors is a male patient younger than 18 who had a stem cell transplant for acute lymphoblastic leukemia, so the T cells may come from the graft donor.

The chain is built from TRBV12-3 or TRBV12-4 and TRBJ2-4; no definite D call. The CDR3 length is 14 residues. V was cut by 3 bases and J by 6 bases, with 12 bases left in between. The CDR3 spells CASSFSFMRNIQYF. The DNA of the CDR3 is TGTGCCAGCAGTTTTTCCTTCATGAGAAACATTCAGTACTTC.

J is TRBJ2-1 and V is TRBV12-3 or TRBV12-4; D possibly corresponds to TRBD2 (6 bases). Between the trimmed V and J ends, which lost 7 bases and 7 bases, there was a span of 14 bases. The CDR3 is 13 amino acids. This chain's CDR3 is CASKPSDNNEQFF. The CDR3 bases are TGTGCCAGCAAGCCTAGCGATAATAATGAGCAGTTCTTC.

This clonotype was picked up a small number of times. This chain joins TRBV7-2 and TRBJ2-2; D is undetermined. The CDR3 spans 15 residues. Trimming removed 1 base at V and 1 base at J, with 7 bases between. CDR1 and CDR2 (germline): SGHTA, FQGNSA. The CDR3 loop is CASSLGQQNTGELFF. The CDR3 DNA is TGTGCCAGCAGCTTAGGACAACAGAACACCGGGGAGCTGTTTTTT.

This clonotype was seen ten or more times. V gene TRBV7-6 combines with J gene TRBJ2-1, with 10 bases fitting TRBD2. Unmatched junction bases numbered 7, after V lost 0 bases and J lost 8 bases. Germline values: CDR1 SGHVS, CDR2 FNYEAQ. The CDR3 has 16 amino acids. CDR3 DNA: TGTGCCAGCAGCTTAGCGCGGCTAGCGGGAGCGGATGAGCAGTTCTTC. Amino acid sequence: CASSLARLAGADEQFF.

The chain has TRBV10-3 and TRBJ1-2; the match to TRBD1 covers 8 bases. The CDR3 loop spans 14 amino acids. V lost 5 bases, J lost 4 bases, and 6 bases stayed unmatched. CDR1 is ENHRY, CDR2 SYGVKD, per germline. This CDR3 is CAISRQGLSYGYTF. The CDR3 DNA reads TGTGCCATCAGTAGACAGGGGCTCTCCTATGGCTACACCTTC.

This clonotype was observed a few times. The chain uses TRBV7-2 and TRBJ1-3; tentatively, D is TRBD1 (5 bases). Germline V CDR1 and CDR2: SGHTA, FQGNSA. The CDR3 totals 15 residues. Trimming removed 4 bases at V and 0 bases at J, with 10 bases between. CDR3 in amino acids: CASSWGPSSGNTIYF. CDR3 in DNA: TGTGCCAGCAGCTGGGGACCTTCCTCTGGAAACACCATATATTTT.

This clonotype was detected a few times. CDR3 coding DNA: TGCGCCAGCAGTCGGACAGGGGGTGTTCTCGATACGCAGTATTTT. It is translated as CASSRTGGVLDTQYF. The V call is TRBV5-1, the J call TRBJ2-3, with 10 bases aligning to TRBD1. This CDR3 region has 15 residues. The trim removed 5 bases at V and 6 bases at J, leaving 9 bases unmatched. Per the germline V gene, CDR1 is SGHRS and CDR2 is YFSETQ. Full variable domain (missing parts from reference TRBV5-1 and TRBJ2-3): KAGVTQTPRYLIKTRGQQVTLSCSPISGHRSVSWYQQTPGQGLQFLFEYFSETQRNKGNFPGRFSGRQFSNSRSEMNVSTLELGDSALYLCASSRTGGVLDTQYFGPGTRLTVL.

The chain links TRBV7-2 to TRBJ2-5; TRBD1 might be the D (6 bases). CDR1 and CDR2 from the germline V gene are SGHTA and FQGNSA. The V and J ends lost 5 bases and 5 bases respectively, with 12 bases between them. The CDR3 totals 13 residues. DNA of the CDR3: TGTGCCAGCAGCCCCGGGACATTCGAGACCCAGTACTTC. It translates to CASSPGTFETQYF.

This clonotype showed up many times. Compared with germline, one end of the junction differs, possibly owing to a read error. The chain combines TRBV5-1 with TRBJ2-7; unclear D gene. CDR1 is SGHRS, CDR2 YFSETQ, per germline. The CDR3 is 12 residues long. CDR3 nucleotides: TGTGCCAGCAGCTTAGGCAATTACGAGCAGTACTTC. It encodes CASSLGNYEQYF.

This clonotype was detected only a few times. V and J are TRBV12-3 or TRBV12-4 and TRBJ2-1, with 11 bases fitting TRBD1. V gave up 5 bases and J gave up 5 bases; unmatched junction bases: 8. There are 16 residues in the CDR3. The CDR3 DNA is TGTGCCAGCAGTCCACGGACAGGGGGCGCCCACAATGAGCAGTTCTTC. Translated: CASSPRTGGAHNEQFF.

The genes are TRBV29-1 and TRBJ2-7; the D is unclear. CDR3 size: 13 residues. The germline gives CDR1 SQVTM, CDR2 ANQGSEA. V was trimmed by 2 bases and J by 0 bases, leaving 8 bases between them. The CDR3 region has the DNA TGCAGCGTTGAACGGCCCAGCTCCTACGAGCAGTACTTC. It translates to CSVERPSSYEQYF.

The chain combines TRBV12-3 or TRBV12-4 with TRBJ2-7; 9 nucleotides line up with TRBD2. The CDR3 has 17 residues. V trimming: 0 bases; J trimming: 2 bases; junction bases outside the gene matches: 8. CDR3 bases: TGTGCCAGCAGTTTAGCGCAGGGCGGGAGGGTTACCTACGAGCAGTACTTC. Translated: CASSLAQGGRVTYEQYF.

Only a few counts were recorded for this clonotype. The chain combines TRBV5-1 with TRBJ2-7; 7 nucleotides agree with TRBD2. Looked up from germline, CDR1 is SGHRS and CDR2 is YFSETQ. With V trimmed by 2 bases and J by 3 bases, 5 bases remained unmatched. The CDR3 has 14 amino acids. The CDR3 sequence is CASSLTGTNYEQYF. The CDR3 DNA sequence: TGCGCCAGCAGCTTAACCGGGACTAACTACGAGCAGTACTTC.

The table lists this clonotype with a few counts. CDR3 in DNA: TGTGCCATCAGTGAGTCTGCTAGCGGGTTAGAGACCCAGTACTTC. Its translation: CAISESASGLETQYF. The chain couples TRBV10-3 to TRBJ2-5; the match to TRBD2 covers 8 bases. The CDR3 has 15 residues. Germline V gene lookup returns CDR1 ENHRY and CDR2 SYGVKD. Losses at the gene ends were 0 bases for V and 4 bases for J; bases not matched to a gene: 4.

V usage is TRBV20-1 and J usage is TRBJ1-5; D remains unclear. With 3 bases removed from V and 0 bases from J, the gap between germline ends came to 12 bases. CDR3 length: 15 amino acids. Per the germline V gene, CDR1 is DFQATT and CDR2 is SNEGSKA (reference sequence). The DNA for the CDR3 is TGCAGTGCTAGGGGCGGGATCCATAGCAATCAGCCCCAGCATTTT. It encodes CSARGGIHSNQPQHF.

The chain employs TRBV12-3 or TRBV12-4 and TRBJ1-2; D is ambiguous. This CDR3 has 15 amino acids. V lost 9 bases and J lost 1, with 18 bases in between. The CDR3 here is CASKVSPGHNYGYTF. The CDR3 DNA reads as TGTGCCAGTAAAGTTTCCCCGGGCCATAACTATGGCTACACCTTC.

V and J are TRBV24-1 and TRBJ2-1; TRBD2 matches at 8 bases. Germline-derived CDR1 and CDR2 are KGHDR and SFDVKD. V gave up 3 bases and J gave up 8 bases; unmatched junction bases: 11. This CDR3 comprises 16 residues. This chain's CDR3 is CATSDPRSGSVYEQFF. CDR3 sequence (DNA): TGTGCCACCAGTGATCCTCGCAGCGGGAGTGTTTATGAGCAGTTCTTC.

The chain couples TRBV11-2 to TRBJ2-5; D call uncertain. Germline values: CDR1 SGHAT, CDR2 FQNNGV. CDR3 length equals 14 residues. Trimming cost V 2 bases and J 6 bases, with 13 bases left between them. The CDR3 loop is CASSLSPGRKTQYF. In DNA, the CDR3 is TGTGCCAGCAGCTTATCCCCTGGGCGGAAGACCCAGTACTTC.

This clonotype was seen ten or more times. The chain couples TRBV12-3 or TRBV12-4 to TRBJ2-7, with 10 bases aligning to TRBD1. The CDR3 totals 17 residues. V dropped 6 bases and J dropped 8; count of bases not matched to a gene: 19. CDR3 sequence reads: CASSLLLSGTGEEKQYF. The CDR3 DNA reads as TGTGCCAGCAGCCTACTCCTCTCCGGGACAGGGGAAGAAAAGCAGTACTTC.

The V and J genes are TRBV5-1 and TRBJ2-2; D remains ambiguous. The V and J ends lost 5 bases and 5 bases respectively, with 7 bases between them. The germline gives CDR1 SGHRS, CDR2 YFSETQ. The CDR3 consists of 12 residues. The CDR3 nucleotides are TGCGCCAGCAGGGTTCAGACCGGGGAGCTGTTTTTT. It codes for CASRVQTGELFF.

The rearrangement links TRBV2 to TRBJ2-7; no clear D. The V end lost 11 bases, the J end lost 0 bases, and 26 bases lay between the germline ends. Germline values: CDR1 SNHLY, CDR2 FYNNEI. The CDR3 is 17 amino acids. The CDR3 sequence: CAFPRRISRRSSYEQYF. The CDR3 DNA follows: TGTGCCTTTCCCAGGCGGATTTCTCGACGAAGCTCCTACGAGCAGTACTTC. The full variable domain, in which reference TRBV2 and TRBJ2-7 provide the parts outside the CDR3, is EPEVTQTPSHQVTQMGQEVILRCVPISNHLYFYWYRQILGQKVEFLVSFYNNEISEKSEIFDDQFSVERPDGSNFTLKIRSTKLEDSAMYFCAFPRRISRRSSYEQYFGPGTRLTVT.